The entry below describes one T cell receptor (beta chain). This clonotype was seen once. It has no known antigen specificity. There are no base qualities to consult, and no much larger clone falls within one base. Weak support is all one read offers. Peripheral blood CD8+ and CD4+ T cells from healthy donors, Susac syndrome patients and multiple sclerosis patients were profiled by high-throughput TCR beta sequencing. Susac syndrome patients met recently defined diagnostic criteria for definite or probable disease. Bulk CD8+ and CD4+ T cells were purified magnetically by negative isolation, whereas CD8+ TEMRA cells were enriched by FACS. Blood was drawn into EDTA tubes, processed within 24 hours, and PBMCs were isolated by density gradient centrifugation. PBMCs intended for TCR sequencing were frozen in liquid nitrogen and were later thawed in a 37 degrees C water bath. The sorted or isolated CD4+, CD8+ and CD8+ TEMRA cells reached a purity of at least 90%.

RNA was extracted using the RNeasy kit, and roughly 0.5 to 1 microgram was reverse transcribed with random hexamers. TCR beta CDR3 regions were amplified with the immunoSEQ multiplex PCR assay covering 54 Vbeta and 13 Jbeta segments. Bias from PCR amplification was corrected by using a synthetic template baseline for primer optimization and for computational correction. In the source study's methods: Reads were annotated to V, D and J genes per IMGT and analyzed with immunoSEQ Analyzer, keeping only productive sequences. Clonality was calculated as one minus the Shannon entropy normalized by log2 of the number of productive unique sequences. Public and private clones were assessed among the 100 most prevalent clones of each patient and control. Clones were defined as Susac-specific if absent from the healthy and MS cohorts, from over a thousand published viral clones and from other ImmuneACCESS disease sequences. TCRdb reworked the public reads: Q25 trimming with fastp, MiXCR clone assembly, productive beta chains retained. One record per CDR3 amino acid sequence lists the most common genes and DNA. The V and J calls and clone size come from TCRdb's table, not from the authors' own analysis. In all, the sample holds about 53,000 distinct CDR3 sequences, and approximately 95% of those were seen once. The biggest ten clones account for 0.75% of the sample.

This sample was included in a study of CD8 T cells in Susac syndrome (dated by TCRdb to the late 2010s). General notes on the study: Of the Susac syndrome patients who were sequenced, roughly 8 were in clinical remission while about six had clinically active disease. The study used repertoire sequencing to test whether antigen drove CD8+ T cell activation and differentiation in Susac syndrome. The clonality of the CD8+ T cell repertoire was compared across approximately 11 healthy donors, roughly 14 Susac syndrome patients and around 16 multiple sclerosis patients. At blood withdrawal, Susac syndrome patients were either therapy-naive, taking corticosteroids (in some cases with IVIg as well), or taking IVIg alone.

The CDR3 sequence holds 13 residues, the cysteine and phenylalanine included. Kept here is only the CDR3 DNA, which spans 39 bases and is read in frame from base 1. CDR1 is given as SGHRS and CDR2 as YFSETQ, both from the germline V gene. V is reduced by 1 base and J by 0 bases, leaving a spacing of 5 bases between them. On the study overall, not on this receptor specifically: Susac syndrome CD8+ repertoires showed clonal expansion, highest in CD8+ TEMRA cells and greater in clinically active than remitting patients. The study acknowledged that relatively few individuals were included in the TCR sequencing and HLA analysis. Looking at Susac-specific public clones, the researchers identified about 15 in the total CD8+ repertoire and roughly 5 in the CD8+ TEMRA repertoire.

The origin of this receptor is a human donor with Susac syndrome. The rearranged chain carries TRBV5-1 and TRBJ2-7; no D segment can be confidently identified. Specimen: CD8+ T cells from PBMCs. The DNA reads as follows: TGCGCCAGCAGCTTGAGACTCTCCTACGAGCAGTACTTC. Its translation reads: CASSLRLSYEQYF.